The rows below give T cell receptor beta chains drawn from one sample of a study of CXCR3-negative and CXCR3-positive naive CD8 T cells. TCRdb re-called the 5' RACE reads, yielding one record per CDR3 amino acid sequence without DNA. The sample's table shows about 110,000 distinct CDR3 sequences. Sequenced: naive CXCR3+ CD8+ T cells from blood. The source of these receptors is a human donor in good health. Some clones in this sample may be carry-over from other donors' samples. Each CDR3 is given with its conserved first and last residue. The order of the fields is CDR3 length, V gene, J gene, CDR3 protein.

length: 12; V: TRBV5-4; J: TRBJ2-2; CDR3: CASSSEAGELFF
length: 16; V: TRBV2; J: TRBJ2-2; CDR3: CASAERAGEATGELFF
length: 11; V: TRBV24-1; J: TRBJ2-2; CDR3: CATTNTGELFF
length: 16; V: TRBV6-2/TRBV6-3; J: TRBJ2-5; CDR3: CASSYSILTAEETQYF
length: 13; V: TRBV2; J: TRBJ2-1; CDR3: CASRNILRDEQFF
length: 14; V: TRBV6-5; J: TRBJ1-3; CDR3: CASSYSSDGNTIYF
length: 14; V: TRBV4-1; J: TRBJ2-5; CDR3: CASSRLAGEETQYF
length: 17; V: TRBV4-1; J: TRBJ2-5; CDR3: CASSQEGRSGSGETQYF
length: 14; V: TRBV10-1; J: TRBJ1-5; CDR3: CASSERPRDQPQHF
length: 15; V: TRBV7-9; J: TRBJ2-1; CDR3: CASSQTYQGDNEQFF
length: 15; V: TRBV29-1; J: TRBJ2-7; CDR3: CSVAGGVRETYEQYF
length: 12; V: TRBV27; J: TRBJ2-1; CDR3: CATRRAYNEQFF
length: 15; V: TRBV7-9; J: TRBJ2-3; CDR3: CASRHPGLDADTQYF
length: 18; V: TRBV5-1; J: TRBJ2-5; CDR3: CASSRGTSGVSLQETQYF
length: 16; V: TRBV7-2; J: TRBJ2-7; CDR3: CASSRRQGIGSYEQYF
length: 14; V: TRBV12-3/TRBV12-4; J: TRBJ2-3; CDR3: CASTGYTSKDTQYF
length: 15; V: TRBV5-1; J: TRBJ2-7; CDR3: CASSPTGTGNYEQYF
length: 13; V: TRBV20-1; J: TRBJ2-1; CDR3: CSARRTGWGEQFF
length: 13; V: TRBV29-1; J: TRBJ2-7; CDR3: CSVVGQDSYEQYF